These 29 T cell receptor beta chains were sequenced from one sample in a study of monozygotic twins with inflammatory bowel disease. TCRdb re-called the 5' RACE reads and shows each CDR3 protein once, DNA omitted. The sample has around 380,000 distinct CDR3 sequences. Sequenced: blood. The source of these receptors is a human donor with ulcerative colitis or Crohn's disease, or a healthy co-twin of an affected twin (not recorded which).

This CDR3 reads CSVESRADGYTF. V and J are TRBV29-1 and TRBJ1-2. This CDR3 contains 12 residues. Per the germline V gene, CDR1 is SQVTM and CDR2 is ANQGSEA.

The rearrangement joins TRBV5-1 to TRBJ2-1; checking the TCRdb D call of TRBD2 is not possible without DNA. Germline CDR1 and CDR2: SGHRS and YFSETQ. This CDR3 comprises 17 residues. The CDR3 sequence: CASSLPSGTTSYNEQFF.

The rearrangement uses TRBV25-1 and TRBJ1-1; TCRdb lists TRBD1, though no DNA is available to test this call. In germline, CDR1 is MGHDK, CDR2 SYGVNS. This CDR3 contains 13 residues. CDR3 region: CASSYRGDTEAFF.

This chain connects TRBV20-1 to TRBJ2-1; the D call from TCRdb, TRBD1, cannot be confirmed without DNA. Germline V CDR1 and CDR2: DFQATT, SNEGSKA (reference sequence). CDR3 length: 14 amino acids. The CDR3 reads CSARDLIGANEQFF.

This rearrangement joins TRBV18 to TRBJ2-2. The CDR3 spans 14 residues. Per germline, CDR1 KGHSH and CDR2 LQKENI. This CDR3 reads CASSPGGEAGELFF.

The chain joins TRBV25-1 to TRBJ1-4; without DNA, the TCRdb call of TRBD1 cannot be checked. Germline V CDR1 and CDR2: MGHDK, SYGVNS. The CDR3 runs to 14 residues. CDR3 region: CASSDQGAQEKLFF.

The chain is built from TRBV7-9 and TRBJ2-5; the D call from TCRdb, TRBD2, cannot be confirmed without DNA. CDR3 length: 16 residues. Germline CDR1 reads SEHNR; CDR2 reads FQNEAQ (reference sequence). The CDR3 here is CASSLGREGGRETQYF.

The chain has TRBV18 and TRBJ1-6. CDR3 length: 13 amino acids. CDR1 and CDR2 (germline): KGHSH, LQKENI. CDR3 region: CASSGRGDSPLHF. Together with reference TRBV18 and TRBJ1-6, the CDR3 gives the full variable domain: NAGVMQNPRHLVRRRGQEARLRCSPMKGHSHVYWYRQLPEEGLKFMVYLQKENIIDESGMPKERFSAEFPKEGPSILRIQQVVRGDSAAYFCASSGRGDSPLHFGNGTRLTVT.

This chain joins TRBV12-3 or TRBV12-4 and TRBJ2-1; TCRdb's assignment of TRBD2 cannot be checked, as there is no DNA. This CDR3 comprises 15 residues. CDR3 amino acids: CASSLGLAGVGEQFF.

The V and J genes are TRBV6-1 and TRBJ2-3; TCRdb gives TRBD2 as the D gene, but with no DNA this cannot be confirmed. Germline assignment: CDR1 MNHNS and CDR2 SASEGT. The CDR3 sequence is 18 residues long. CDR3 amino acids: CASSDFQRGGGWTDTQYF.

This rearrangement joins TRBV28 to TRBJ1-1; TCRdb indicates TRBD1, and absent DNA this call remains unverified. The CDR3 totals 13 residues. Looked up from germline, CDR1 is MDHEN and CDR2 is SYDVKM. CDR3 region: CAIVRNRGPEAFF.

The chain recombines TRBV7-2 with TRBJ2-7. Germline CDR1 and CDR2: SGHTA and FQGNSA. The CDR3 is 15 residues long. CDR3 sequence reads: CASSLSPQPIYEQYF.

The chain joins TRBV6-1 to TRBJ1-1. CDR1 and CDR2 (germline): MNHNS, SASEGT. The CDR3 extends over 13 amino acids. The chain's CDR3 is CASSAHLNTEAFF.

The chain links TRBV27 to TRBJ2-2; the D gene TCRdb calls, TRBD1, cannot be checked with no DNA. The CDR3 extends over 17 amino acids. Germline V gene lookup returns CDR1 MNHEY and CDR2 SMNVEV (reference sequence). The CDR3 spells CASSATGTGLGTGELFF.

The rearrangement uses TRBV6-1 and TRBJ1-1; lacking DNA, the TRBD1 call made by TCRdb goes unchecked. From germline, CDR1 is MNHNS and CDR2 SASEGT. The CDR3 contains 12 residues. The CDR3 region is CASTLGRGEAFF.

The genes are TRBV7-3 and TRBJ2-5; there is no DNA to check the TCRdb D call of TRBD2. This CDR3 contains 17 residues. The germline gives CDR1 SGHTA, CDR2 FQGTGA. CDR3 sequence reads: CASSLIASGRAEETQYF.

This chain connects TRBV7-6 to TRBJ2-7; TCRdb picks TRBD2, but there is no DNA to check that call. Per the germline V gene, CDR1 is SGHVS and CDR2 is FNYEAQ. The CDR3 spans 22 residues. The CDR3 sequence: CASSLRPGTSLSSGPFSYEQYF.

This chain uses TRBV29-1 with TRBJ2-5; TCRdb calls TRBD1, which cannot be checked without DNA. Germline CDR1 and CDR2: SQVTM and ANQGSEA. This CDR3 is 13 amino acids long. CDR3 sequence reads: CSVDRVPGETQYF.

The V gene is TRBV12-3 or TRBV12-4, the J gene TRBJ1-2; TCRdb's assignment of TRBD1 cannot be checked, as there is no DNA. This CDR3 spans 14 amino acids. CDR3 residues: CASSTLKGLRGYTF.

The CDR3 spells CASSLVGLAGANTQYF. The chain has TRBV5-1 and TRBJ2-3; lacking DNA, the TRBD2 call made by TCRdb goes unchecked. CDR1 and CDR2 from the germline V gene are SGHRS and YFSETQ. This CDR3 has 16 residues.

The J gene is TRBJ1-1, the V gene TRBV6-5. The CDR3 has 16 residues. CDR1 is MNHEY and CDR2 is SVGAGI in the germline V gene. The CDR3 spells CASSYSMIQANTEAFF.

This chain links TRBV5-1 with TRBJ2-7; TCRdb's D call, TRBD1, is unchecked because there is no DNA. The CDR3 has 14 amino acids. Germline assignment: CDR1 SGHRS and CDR2 YFSETQ. The CDR3 region is CDSSSPDRVGEQYF.

V is TRBV20-1 and J is TRBJ2-1; TCRdb names TRBD1, which stays unverified in the absence of DNA. In germline, CDR1 is DFQATT, CDR2 SNEGSKA (reference sequence). The CDR3 sequence is 14 residues long. CDR3 in amino acids: CSAQIPGHWNEQFF.

V is TRBV27 and J is TRBJ2-5; TCRdb returns TRBD1, unconfirmable since there is no DNA. Germline loops: CDR1 MNHEY, CDR2 SMNVEV (reference sequence). This CDR3 comprises 15 residues. This CDR3 reads CASSSARDREETQYF.

The CDR3 region is CASSQAGRGLAKNIQYF. The chain recombines TRBV3-1 with TRBJ2-4; without DNA, the TCRdb call of TRBD2 cannot be checked. Germline V gene sequence: CDR1 LGHDT, CDR2 YNNKEL (reference sequence). This CDR3 has 17 amino acids.

The genes are TRBV20-1 and TRBJ2-3; the TRBD2 assignment by TCRdb is unverifiable without DNA. The CDR3 consists of 18 residues. CDR1 is DFQATT, CDR2 SNEGSKA, per germline (reference sequence). CDR3 residues: CSATTQSRLAGFTDTQYF.

V and J are TRBV30 and TRBJ2-7; TCRdb's D gene call, TRBD2, goes unchecked for lack of DNA. From germline, CDR1 is GTSNPN and CDR2 SVGIG (reference sequence). The CDR3 consists of 14 residues. CDR3 loop: CAWSVSSGSYEQYF.

The rearrangement links TRBV7-9 to TRBJ1-4; TCRdb indicates TRBD1, and absent DNA this call remains unverified. The CDR3 sequence is 17 residues long. Per germline, CDR1 SEHNR and CDR2 FQNEAQ (reference sequence). The CDR3 reads CASSLGQSLPTNEKLFF.

The J gene is TRBJ2-7, the V gene TRBV5-1; TCRdb picks TRBD2, but there is no DNA to check that call. CDR3 length: 15 amino acids. Looked up from germline, CDR1 is SGHRS and CDR2 is YFSETQ. This chain's CDR3 is CASSYGDGLIYEQYF. Based on the CDR3 plus reference TRBV5-1 and TRBJ2-7, the full variable domain is KAGVTQTPRYLIKTRGQQVTLSCSPISGHRSVSWYQQTPGQGLQFLFEYFSETQRNKGNFPGRFSGRQFSNSRSEMNVSTLELGDSALYLCASSYGDGLIYEQYFGPGTRLTVT.